The text below deals with one T cell receptor beta chain. This clonotype appeared a few times. It lacks a known antigen. No base quality values were provided; no much bigger clone lies one nucleotide off. The record originates from a study of T cells after yellow fever vaccination (dated by TCRdb to between 2017 and 2020). Regarding the complete study: The SMART-Seq v4 Ultra Low Input RNA kit was used to prepare libraries from fractions with low cell numbers. To track T-cell clones before and after primary and booster YFV17D yellow fever vaccination, bulk TCR alpha and beta repertoires were sequenced longitudinally. Two healthy male donors, one aged 18 to 30 and one aged 30 to 40 years, made up the cohort. Blood was collected at multiple timepoints before and after primary and secondary immunization, and bulk PBMC replicates and cell subsets were isolated. Study-level results and caveats: Because abundant contaminating clonotypes from the bulk population could be contained in FACS-sorted repertoires, computational filtering was required. After the booster, most of the clones that had expanded following primary vaccination were detected again (around 97% of CD4 and 80% to 90% of CD8), which suggests that memory was broadly maintained. A small fraction of clonotypes appeared in both the CD4 and CD8 compartments, likely as a result of convergent recombination. The secondary T-cell response was weaker than the primary response but faster, peaking on day 5 instead of day 15. Only a couple of donors were included in the study, so the extent to which the findings can be generalized is limited.

Per the publication, the treatment or condition label means: live attenuated yellow fever vaccine strain. At each blood-draw timepoint, two biological replicates of bulk PBMCs were collected. PBMCs were isolated from peripheral blood using a standard Ficoll-Paque protocol. RNA was extracted with TriZol from bulk PBMCs, CD4 and CD8 fractions, and dextramer-positive and dextramer-negative fractions. Synthesis of TCR cDNA relied on 5'RACE template switching, a step that introduced a universal primer site along with unique molecular identifiers. cDNA synthesis was primed from both the TCR alpha and TCR beta constant segments. Libraries were amplified in two PCR steps, with sample barcodes and sequencing adapters added in the second step. Sequencing of libraries was performed on Illumina HiSeq 2500 (2x100 bp) or NovaSeq (2x150 bp). From the authors' description of their analysis: MIGEC handled demultiplexing of reads and collapsing into UMI consensus sequences, while MiXCR performed V(D)J alignment. Clonotypes responding to the vaccine were identified with edgeR on replicate PBMC samples, with the criteria of FDR below 0.01 and a log2 fold change above 5 up to day 15. Each bulk clonotype received a CD4 or CD8 identity based on whether the sequenced CD4 or CD8 repertoire contained that clonotype at higher abundance. The raw public data were reprocessed by TCRdb itself: fastp quality trimming at Q25, MiXCR clonotype calling, in-frame beta chains only. Rows matching on CDR3 protein sequence are summarized as one entry with the most common DNA and genes. The V and J calls reflect TCRdb's pipeline rather than the authors' work. The table for this sample lists 450,000 to 550,000 distinct CDR3 sequences; just over 20% of them were counted only once. About 16% of the sample rests with the top ten.

Trimming removed 1 base from V and 3 bases from J; the gene matches leave 5 bases unexplained. The CDR3 spans 15 residues, from the cysteine through the phenylalanine. Only the CDR3 region is kept as DNA, spanning 45 bases read in frame from base 1. Per the germline V gene, SGHTA is the CDR1 and FQGNSA is the CDR2. The sequence came from a young man who received the YFV17D yellow fever vaccine. The chain uses TRBV7-2 and TRBJ2-7; 8 nucleotides in the junction match TRBD2. Sequenced here: PBMCs, sampled about 20 days after the first yellow fever vaccination. The CDR3 region has the sequence CASSLVSGAIYEQYF. The DNA is as follows: TGTGCCAGCAGCTTAGTTAGCGGGGCGATCTACGAGCAGTACTTC.